This T cell receptor (beta chain) was profiled in a study of blood T cell repertoires in COVID-19. Study-wide background: Researchers got acute and convalescent COVID-19 samples from the United States, Italy and Spain. PBMCs, B-cell-depleted T cells, or T cells were the source of the cDNA or gDNA that made up the material.

The CDR3 runs to 14 residues. Germline lookup yields CDR1 SEHNR and CDR2 FQNEAQ (reference sequence). Deletions cut 4 bases from V and 8 bases from J, with 17 bases between. In the authors' methods: Estimated nucleated cell counts came from reference gene primer amplification. Data came from immunoSEQ multiplex PCR; TCRdb stores just in-frame clones and leaves some out. Clone size and the V and J calls come from that table; the DNA yielded D and trimming. The sample includes about 250,000 clones, roughly 88% seen only once; the top ten take 25% to 35%. The chain recombines TRBV7-9 with TRBJ1-2; TRBD1 might be the D (6 bases). The receptor was isolated from a middle-aged man with acute or convalescent COVID-19. The sample consisted of peripheral blood. CDR3 loop: CASSSHRDNEGYTF. The CDR3 bases are TGTGCCAGCAGCTCCCACCGGGACAATGAGGGCTACACCTTC.